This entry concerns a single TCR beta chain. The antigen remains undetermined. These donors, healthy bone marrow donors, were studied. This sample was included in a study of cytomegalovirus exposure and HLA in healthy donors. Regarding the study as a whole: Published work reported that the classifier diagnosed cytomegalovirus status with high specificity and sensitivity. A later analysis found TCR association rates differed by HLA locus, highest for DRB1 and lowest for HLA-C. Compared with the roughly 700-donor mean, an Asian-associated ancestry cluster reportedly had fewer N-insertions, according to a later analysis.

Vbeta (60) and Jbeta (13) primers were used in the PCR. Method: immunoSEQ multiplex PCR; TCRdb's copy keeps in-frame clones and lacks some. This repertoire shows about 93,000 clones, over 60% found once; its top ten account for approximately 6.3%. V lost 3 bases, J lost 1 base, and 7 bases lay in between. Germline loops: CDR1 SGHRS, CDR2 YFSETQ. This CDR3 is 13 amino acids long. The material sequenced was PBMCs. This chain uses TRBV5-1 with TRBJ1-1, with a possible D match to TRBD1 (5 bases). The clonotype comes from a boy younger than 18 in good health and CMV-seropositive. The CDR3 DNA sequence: TGCGCCAGCAGCTCGACAGCGAACACTGAAGCTTTCTTT. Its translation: CASSSTANTEAFF.